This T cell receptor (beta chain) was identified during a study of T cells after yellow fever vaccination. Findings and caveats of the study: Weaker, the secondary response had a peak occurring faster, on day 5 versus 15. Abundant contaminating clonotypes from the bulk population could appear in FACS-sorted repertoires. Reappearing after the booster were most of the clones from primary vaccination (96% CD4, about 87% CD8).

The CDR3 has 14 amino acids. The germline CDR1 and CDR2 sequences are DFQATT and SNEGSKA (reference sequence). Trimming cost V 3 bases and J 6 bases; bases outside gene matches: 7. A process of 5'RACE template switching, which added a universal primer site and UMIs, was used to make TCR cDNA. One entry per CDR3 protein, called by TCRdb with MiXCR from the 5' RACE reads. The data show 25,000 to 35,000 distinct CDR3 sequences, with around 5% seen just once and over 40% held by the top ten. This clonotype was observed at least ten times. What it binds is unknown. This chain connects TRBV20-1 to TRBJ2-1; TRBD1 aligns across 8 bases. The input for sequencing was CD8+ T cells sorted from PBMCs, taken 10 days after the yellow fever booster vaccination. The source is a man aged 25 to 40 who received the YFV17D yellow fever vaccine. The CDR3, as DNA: TGCAGTGCTAGCAGGGGGCGCGGGTTCAATGAGCAGTTCTTC. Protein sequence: CSASRGRGFNEQFF.